This T cell receptor (beta chain) was recovered during a study of CD8 T cells in Susac syndrome (dated by TCRdb to the late 2010s). With respect to the entire study: The study used repertoire sequencing to test whether antigen drove CD8+ T cell activation and differentiation in Susac syndrome. On the study overall, not on this receptor specifically: The study acknowledged that relatively few individuals were included in the TCR sequencing and HLA analysis.

A note on this clonotype: Its binding antigen is unknown. Base qualities are not provided; no much larger clone lies one nucleotide away.

From the cysteine through the phenylalanine, the CDR3 covers 14 amino acids. The entry retains the CDR3 DNA only, 42 bases that are in frame from base 1. Deletion took 1 base off V and 4 bases off J, with a span of 10 bases between the germline ends. CDR1 and CDR2 (SEHNR, FQNEAQ) derive from the germline V gene (reference sequence). RNA was extracted with the RNeasy kit and roughly 0.45 to 1 ug was reverse transcribed using random hexamers. The immunoSEQ multiplex PCR assay, which covers 54 Vbeta and 13 Jbeta segments, was used to amplify TCR beta CDR3 regions. Bias from PCR amplification was corrected by using a synthetic template baseline for primer optimization and for computational correction. As for the original processing: Reads were annotated to V, D and J genes according to IMGT and were analyzed with immunoSEQ Analyzer, with only productive sequences retained. To calculate clonality, Shannon entropy was normalized by log2 of the number of productive unique sequences and then subtracted from one. For each patient and control, public and private clones were evaluated among the 100 most prevalent clones. Clones were defined as Susac-specific if absent from the healthy and MS cohorts, from more than 900 published viral clones and from other ImmuneACCESS disease sequences. TCRdb redid the processing of the public reads, applying fastp at Q25 and MiXCR, and retained in-frame beta chains. CDR3 protein sequences are deduplicated, and each keeps its most common genes and DNA. The V and J calls, along with clone size, are taken from TCRdb and not from the paper's own processing. This sample lists roughly 200,000 distinct CDR3 sequences; approximately 93% were detected once. The top ten constitute 0.1% of the sample.

Peripheral blood CD8+ and CD4+ T cells from healthy donors, Susac syndrome patients and multiple sclerosis patients were profiled by high-throughput TCR beta sequencing. Healthy donors were included as age- and sex-matched controls. CD8+ TEMRA cells were enriched by FACS, while bulk CD8+ and CD4+ T cells were purified by magnetic negative isolation. Blood was collected in EDTA tubes and processed within 24 hours, with PBMCs isolated through density gradient centrifugation. PBMCs destined for TCR sequencing were cryopreserved in liquid nitrogen and later thawed in a 37 °C water bath. A purity of at least 90% was achieved for sorted or isolated CD4+, CD8+ and CD8+ TEMRA cells.

The sequence links TRBV7-9 to TRBJ2-5, with the D gene uncertain. What was sequenced was CD4+ T cells from PBMCs. This clonotype was sampled from a human donor in good health. The nucleotides are TGTGCCAGCAGCTTAGTCAGAGGCCCAGAGACCCAGTACTTC. Its protein reads: CASSLVRGPETQYF.